Listed below are T cell receptor beta chains from one sample, sequenced in a study of PD-L1 blockade in urothelial cancer. Clones were sequenced by immunoSEQ multiplex PCR, and TCRdb holds only the in-frame ones, with some missing. This table has 60,000 or so clones, almost 85% appearing once. Sequenced here: PBMCs, sampled around atezolizumab (anti-PD-L1) treatment. Receptors originate from a man in his 70s with urothelial cancer. The CDR3 runs from the conserved cysteine through the conserved F or W. A D gene is named only where the DNA matches it firmly. Clone sizes are given selectively: once, few, many, or a class where the clone is expanded.

D: NA
J: TRBJ1-2
size: NA
V: TRBV12-5
CDR3: CASGFQTSGYTF
DNA: TGTGCTAGTGGTTTCCAAACTTCTGGCTACACCTTC

D: NA
J: TRBJ2-3
size: NA
V: TRBV14
CDR3: CASSPSAGRTDTQYF
DNA: TGTGCCAGCAGCCCCTCGGCGGGAAGGACAGATACGCAGTATTTT

D: TRBD1
J: TRBJ2-7
size: few
V: TRBV5-1
CDR3: CASSLGTGTGRSYEQYF
DNA: TGCGCCAGCAGCTTGGGAACCGGGACAGGGAGATCCTACGAGCAGTACTTC

D: NA
J: TRBJ1-2
size: NA
V: TRBV13
CDR3: CASRPGQRNYGYTF
DNA: TGTGCCAGCAGACCCGGACAGCGGAACTATGGCTACACCTTC

D: NA
J: TRBJ1-4
size: NA
V: TRBV4-2
CDR3: CASSQDSGGLGKLFF
DNA: TGTGCCAGCAGCCAAGATTCGGGGGGACTGGGAAAACTGTTTTTT

D: TRBD1
J: TRBJ1-2
size: NA
V: TRBV6-1
CDR3: CASSLTGFDGYTF
DNA: TGTGCCAGCAGTTTGACAGGGTTTGATGGCTACACCTTC

D: NA
J: TRBJ2-7
size: NA
V: TRBV27
CDR3: CASSSVGVTLSYEQYF
DNA: TGTGCCAGCAGTTCAGTCGGGGTTACGCTCTCCTACGAGCAGTACTTC

D: NA
J: TRBJ2-3
size: NA
V: TRBV28
CDR3: CASRPRRRSTDTQYF
DNA: TGTGCCAGCAGACCCAGGAGGCGATCCACAGATACGCAGTATTTT

D: NA
J: TRBJ1-1
size: NA
V: TRBV14
CDR3: CASSQMTGGEAFF
DNA: TGTGCCAGCAGCCAAATGACGGGAGGAGAAGCTTTCTTT

D: NA
J: TRBJ1-2
size: NA
V: TRBV14
CDR3: CASSPPGSIFYGYTF
DNA: TGTGCCAGCAGCCCCCCCGGGTCAATCTTCTATGGCTACACCTTC

D: NA
J: TRBJ1-5
size: NA
V: TRBV28
CDR3: CASIDWGGNQPQHF
DNA: TGTGCCAGCATCGACTGGGGCGGCAATCAGCCCCAGCATTTT

D: NA
J: TRBJ2-5
size: NA
V: TRBV28
CDR3: CASTGGIYMSQETQYF
DNA: TGTGCCAGCACTGGCGGGATTTACATGTCGCAAGAGACCCAGTACTTC

D: TRBD1
J: TRBJ1-3
size: NA
V: TRBV4-1
CDR3: CASSQDTGGLSGNTIYF
DNA: TGCGCCAGCAGCCAAGATACAGGGGGCCTTTCTGGAAACACCATATATTTT

D: TRBD1
J: TRBJ1-4
size: once
V: TRBV30
CDR3: CAWSSLAGGSGEKLFF
DNA: TGTGCCTGGAGTTCGTTGGCAGGGGGCTCTGGTGAAAAACTGTTTTTT

D: TRBD1
J: TRBJ1-4
size: NA
V: TRBV19
CDR3: CASSILNRGTTNEKLFF
DNA: TGTGCCAGTAGTATATTGAACAGGGGGACAACTAATGAAAAACTGTTTTTT

D: NA
J: TRBJ2-3
size: medium-sized
V: TRBV7-9
CDR3: CASNGGGLATDTQYF
DNA: TGTGCCAGCAACGGGGGAGGCCTTGCCACAGATACGCAGTATTTT

D: TRBD1
J: TRBJ1-5
size: NA
V: TRBV19
CDR3: CASSMEQGTGQPQHF
DNA: TGTGCCAGTAGTATGGAACAGGGGACGGGACAGCCCCAGCATTTT

D: NA
J: TRBJ2-3
size: NA
V: TRBV6-1
CDR3: CASSGRRGADTQYF
DNA: TGTGCCAGCAGTGGGCGGCGGGGTGCAGATACGCAGTATTTT

D: NA
J: TRBJ2-5
size: NA
V: TRBV27
CDR3: CASRGGPGTQYF
DNA: TGTGCCAGCAGAGGCGGGCCCGGGACCCAGTACTTC

D: TRBD1
J: TRBJ1-2
size: once
V: TRBV29-1
CDR3: CSVRQGPPTNYGYTF
DNA: TGCAGCGTCCGACAGGGGCCCCCGACAAACTATGGCTACACCTTC

D: NA
J: TRBJ2-1
size: NA
V: TRBV10-1
CDR3: CASSGPLSGRGRNEQFF
DNA: TGCGCCAGCAGTGGCCCCCTGTCGGGGAGGGGGAGGAATGAGCAGTTCTTC

D: TRBD1
J: TRBJ2-7
size: NA
V: TRBV19
CDR3: CASSIPGTGVYEQYF
DNA: TGTGCCAGTAGTATACCCGGGACAGGGGTATACGAGCAGTACTTC

D: NA
J: TRBJ2-7
size: NA
V: TRBV19
CDR3: CASSGGLSFGYEQYF
DNA: TGTGCCAGTAGTGGCGGGTTAAGTTTTGGATACGAGCAGTACTTC

D: TRBD1
J: TRBJ1-4
size: NA
V: TRBV6-1
CDR3: CASIGTQGDEKLFF
DNA: TGTGCCAGCATCGGCACCCAGGGGGACGAAAAACTGTTTTTT

D: TRBD1
J: TRBJ2-4
size: NA
V: TRBV30
CDR3: CAWSLDLRDRAPNIQYF
DNA: TGTGCCTGGAGTCTCGATTTAAGGGACAGGGCTCCCAACATTCAGTACTTC

D: TRBD1
J: TRBJ1-1
size: few
V: TRBV5-1
CDR3: CASSLAPNRGTEAFF
DNA: TGCGCCAGCAGCTTGGCTCCCAACAGGGGCACTGAAGCTTTCTTT

D: TRBD1
J: TRBJ2-7
size: NA
V: TRBV23-1
CDR3: CASSQWYRGGRNEQYF
DNA: TGCGCCAGCAGTCAATGGTACAGGGGTGGCCGCAACGAGCAGTACTTC

D: NA
J: TRBJ2-1
size: NA
V: TRBV4-2
CDR3: CASSLVEGRPEQFF
DNA: TGTGCCAGCAGCCTAGTGGAGGGGCGGCCTGAGCAGTTCTTC

D: NA
J: TRBJ2-3
size: NA
V: TRBV10-1
CDR3: CASSEGRTSTDTQYF
DNA: TGCGCCAGCAGTGAGGGAAGGACTAGCACAGATACGCAGTATTTT